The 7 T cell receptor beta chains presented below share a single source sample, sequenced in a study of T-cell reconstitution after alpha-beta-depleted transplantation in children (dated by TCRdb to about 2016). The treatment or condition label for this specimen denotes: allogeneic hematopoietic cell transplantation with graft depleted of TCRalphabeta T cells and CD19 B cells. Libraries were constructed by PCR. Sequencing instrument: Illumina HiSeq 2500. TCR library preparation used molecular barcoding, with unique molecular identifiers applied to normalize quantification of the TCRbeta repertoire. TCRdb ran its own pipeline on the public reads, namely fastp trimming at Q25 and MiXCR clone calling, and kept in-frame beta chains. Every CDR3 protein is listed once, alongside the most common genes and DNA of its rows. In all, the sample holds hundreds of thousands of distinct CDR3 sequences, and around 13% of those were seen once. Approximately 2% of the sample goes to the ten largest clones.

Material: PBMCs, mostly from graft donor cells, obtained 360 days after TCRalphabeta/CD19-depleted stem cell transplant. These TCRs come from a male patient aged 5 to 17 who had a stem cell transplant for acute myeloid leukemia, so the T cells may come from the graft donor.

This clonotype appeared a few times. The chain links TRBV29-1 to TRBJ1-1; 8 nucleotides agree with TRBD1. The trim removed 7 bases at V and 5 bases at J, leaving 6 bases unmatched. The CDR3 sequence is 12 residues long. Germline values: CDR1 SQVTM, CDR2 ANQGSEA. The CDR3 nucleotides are TGCAGCGCATGGACAGGGCGAACTGAAGCTTTCTTT. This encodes CSAWTGRTEAFF. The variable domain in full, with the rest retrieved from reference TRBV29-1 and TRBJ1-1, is SAVISQKPSRDICQRGTSLTIQCQVDSQVTMMFWYRQQPGQSLTLIATANQGSEATYESGFVIDKFPISRPNLTFSTLTVSNMSPEDSSIYLCSAWTGRTEAFFGQGTRLTVV.

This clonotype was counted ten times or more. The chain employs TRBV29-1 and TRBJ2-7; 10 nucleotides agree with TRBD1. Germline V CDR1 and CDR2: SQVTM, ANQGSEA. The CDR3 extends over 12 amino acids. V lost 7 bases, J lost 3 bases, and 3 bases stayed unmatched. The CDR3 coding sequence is TGCAGCGCCGGGACAGGGGACTACGAGCAGTACTTC. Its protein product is CSAGTGDYEQYF.

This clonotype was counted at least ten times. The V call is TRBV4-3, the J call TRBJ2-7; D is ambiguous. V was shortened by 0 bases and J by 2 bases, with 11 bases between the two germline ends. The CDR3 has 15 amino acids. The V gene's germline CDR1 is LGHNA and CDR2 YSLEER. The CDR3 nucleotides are TGCGCCAGCAGCCAAGATTATGAGAGGACCTACGAGCAGTACTTC. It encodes CASSQDYERTYEQYF.

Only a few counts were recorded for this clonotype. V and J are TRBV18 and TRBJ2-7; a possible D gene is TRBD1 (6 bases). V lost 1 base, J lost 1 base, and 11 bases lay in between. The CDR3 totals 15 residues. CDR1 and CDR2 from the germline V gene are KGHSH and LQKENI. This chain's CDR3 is CASSPRRQGSYEQYF. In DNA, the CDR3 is TGTGCCAGCTCACCACGTCGCCAGGGGTCCTACGAGCAGTACTTC.

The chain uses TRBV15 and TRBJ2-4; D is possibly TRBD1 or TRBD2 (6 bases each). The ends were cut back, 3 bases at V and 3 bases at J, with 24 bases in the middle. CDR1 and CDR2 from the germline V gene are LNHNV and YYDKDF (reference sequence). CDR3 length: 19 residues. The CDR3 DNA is TGTGCCACCAGCAGGAGGAGACAGGTTCCGGGAGCCGTCAAAAACATTCAGTACTTC. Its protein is CATSRRRQVPGAVKNIQYF.

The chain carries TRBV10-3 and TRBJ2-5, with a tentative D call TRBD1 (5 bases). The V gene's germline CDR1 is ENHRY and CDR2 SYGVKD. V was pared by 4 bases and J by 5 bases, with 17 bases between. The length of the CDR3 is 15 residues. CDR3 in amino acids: CAISGEGDPLETQYF. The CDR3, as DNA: TGTGCCATCAGTGGTGAAGGGGATCCTTTGGAGACCCAGTACTTC.

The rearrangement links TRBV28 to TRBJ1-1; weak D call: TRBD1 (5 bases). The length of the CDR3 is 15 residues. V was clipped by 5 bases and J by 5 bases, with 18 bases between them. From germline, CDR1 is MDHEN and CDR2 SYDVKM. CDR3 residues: CASSDPGRGETEAFF. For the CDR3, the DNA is TGTGCCAGCAGTGACCCGGGCCGAGGGGAGACTGAAGCTTTCTTT. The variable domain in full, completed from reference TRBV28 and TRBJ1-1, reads DVKVTQSSRYLVKRTGEKVFLECVQDMDHENMFWYRQDPGLGLRLIYFSYDVKMKEKGDIPEGYSVSREKKERFSLILESASTNQTSMYLCASSDPGRGETEAFFGQGTRLTVV.